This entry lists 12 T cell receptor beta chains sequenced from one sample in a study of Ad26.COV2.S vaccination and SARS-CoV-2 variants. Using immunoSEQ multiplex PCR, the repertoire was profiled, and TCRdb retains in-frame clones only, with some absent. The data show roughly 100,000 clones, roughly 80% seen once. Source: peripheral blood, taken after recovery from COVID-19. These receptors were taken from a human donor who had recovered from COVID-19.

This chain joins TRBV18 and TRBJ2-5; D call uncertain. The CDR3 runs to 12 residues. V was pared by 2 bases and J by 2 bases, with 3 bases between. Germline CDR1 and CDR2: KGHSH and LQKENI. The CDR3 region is CASSPYQETQYF. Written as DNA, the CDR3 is TGTGCCAGCTCACCATATCAAGAGACCCAGTACTTC.

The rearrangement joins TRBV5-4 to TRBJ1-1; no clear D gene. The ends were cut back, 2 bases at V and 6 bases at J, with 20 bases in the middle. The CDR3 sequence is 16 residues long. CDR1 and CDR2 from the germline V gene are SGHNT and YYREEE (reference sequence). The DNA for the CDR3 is TGTGCCAGCAGCTTACAAAGTCGAATCGGGCGTCCTGAAGCTTTCTTT. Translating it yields CASSLQSRIGRPEAFF.

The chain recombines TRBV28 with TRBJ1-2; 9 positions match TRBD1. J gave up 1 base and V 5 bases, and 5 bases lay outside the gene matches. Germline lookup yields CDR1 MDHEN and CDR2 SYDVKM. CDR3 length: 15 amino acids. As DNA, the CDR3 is TGTGCCAGCAGTGTAAGGACAGGGGTTAACTATGGCTACACCTTC. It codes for CASSVRTGVNYGYTF.

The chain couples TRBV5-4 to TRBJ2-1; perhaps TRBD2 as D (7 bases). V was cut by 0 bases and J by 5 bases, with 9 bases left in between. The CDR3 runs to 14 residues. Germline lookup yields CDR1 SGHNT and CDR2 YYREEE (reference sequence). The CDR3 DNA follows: TGTGCCAGCAGCTTGGCGGGGGGCAACAATGAGCAGTTCTTC. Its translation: CASSLAGGNNEQFF.

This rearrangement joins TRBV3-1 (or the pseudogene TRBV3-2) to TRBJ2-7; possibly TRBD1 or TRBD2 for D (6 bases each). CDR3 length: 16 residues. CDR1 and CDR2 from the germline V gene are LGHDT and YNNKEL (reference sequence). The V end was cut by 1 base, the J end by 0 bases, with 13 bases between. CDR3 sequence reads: CASSQGGTWGSYEQYF. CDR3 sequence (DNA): TGTGCCAGCAGCCAAGGCGGGACATGGGGCTCCTACGAGCAGTACTTC.

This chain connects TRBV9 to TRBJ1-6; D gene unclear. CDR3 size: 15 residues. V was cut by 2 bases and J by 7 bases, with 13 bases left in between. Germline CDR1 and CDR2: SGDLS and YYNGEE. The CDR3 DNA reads TGTGCCAGCAGCGTCGACGGATTCGTGAATTCACCCCTCCACTTT. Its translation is CASSVDGFVNSPLHF.

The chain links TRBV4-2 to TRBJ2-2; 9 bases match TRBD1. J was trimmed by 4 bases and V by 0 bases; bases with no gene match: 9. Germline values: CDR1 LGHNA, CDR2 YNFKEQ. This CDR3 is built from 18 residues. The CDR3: CASSQDYGDRAGTGELFF. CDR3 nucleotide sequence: TGTGCCAGCAGCCAAGATTACGGGGACAGGGCCGGCACCGGGGAGCTGTTTTTT.

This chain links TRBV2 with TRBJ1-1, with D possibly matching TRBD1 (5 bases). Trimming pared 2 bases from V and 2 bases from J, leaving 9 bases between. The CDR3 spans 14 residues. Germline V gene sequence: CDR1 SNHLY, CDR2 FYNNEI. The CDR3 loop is CASSEQGINTEAFF. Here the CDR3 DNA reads TGTGCCAGCAGTGAACAGGGTATTAACACTGAAGCTTTCTTT.

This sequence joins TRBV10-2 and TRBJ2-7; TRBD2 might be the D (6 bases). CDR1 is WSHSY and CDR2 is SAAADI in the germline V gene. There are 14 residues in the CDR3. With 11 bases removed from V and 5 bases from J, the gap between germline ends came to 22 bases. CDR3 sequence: CACGALEGSDEQYF. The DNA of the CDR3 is TGCGCCTGCGGGGCTTTAGAGGGAAGTGACGAGCAGTACTTC.

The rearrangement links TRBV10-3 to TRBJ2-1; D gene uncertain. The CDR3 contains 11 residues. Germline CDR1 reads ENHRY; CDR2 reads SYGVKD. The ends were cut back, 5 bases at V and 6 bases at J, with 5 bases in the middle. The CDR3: CAISTLNEQFF. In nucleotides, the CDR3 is TGTGCCATCAGTACACTCAATGAGCAGTTCTTC.

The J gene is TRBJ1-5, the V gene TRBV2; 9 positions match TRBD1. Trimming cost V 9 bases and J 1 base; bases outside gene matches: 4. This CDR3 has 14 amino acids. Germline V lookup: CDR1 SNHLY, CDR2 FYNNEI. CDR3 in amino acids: CASGDRVSNQPQHF. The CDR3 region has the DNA TGTGCCAGTGGGGACAGGGTAAGCAATCAGCCCCAGCATTTT.

The chain's CDR3 is CASSETGANTGELFF. Written as DNA, the CDR3 is TGTGCCAGCAGTGAAACGGGGGCGAACACCGGGGAGCTGTTTTTT. The chain combines TRBV2 with TRBJ2-2; possibly TRBD2 for D (6 bases). This CDR3 has 15 amino acids. From germline, CDR1 is SNHLY and CDR2 FYNNEI. Trimming removed 2 bases at V and 0 bases at J, with 7 bases between.